This TCR beta chain derives from a study of post-analysis software for immune sequencing data. Across the study: Secondary progressive, relapsing-remitting and progressive-relapsing multiple sclerosis were among the included disease courses. Study-level points and caveats: By F measure, strong co-clustering occurred among samples prepared in the same batch. TRBV5-6, TRBV5-1 and TRBV20-1 belonged to a set of a few TRBV segments that were more frequent in patients than controls.

This clonotype appeared many times. Its matching antigen is unknown. The junction and the germline gene differ at one end; a read error may be behind it. This CDR3 comprises 14 residues. Germline V lookup: CDR1 SGHRS, CDR2 YFSETQ. Tagging with unique molecular identifiers was a feature of the TCR beta cDNA libraries. TCRdb redid the calling of the PCR reads with MiXCR, one entry per CDR3 protein. The sample lists 700,000 to 800,000 distinct CDR3 sequences, roughly 27% occurring once. Sequencing input: blood. The chain joins TRBV5-1 to TRBJ1-5, with TRBD1 identical over 9 bases. The clonotype comes from a girl aged 10 to 17 with multiple sclerosis. CDR3: CASSQGTGNQPQHF. In nucleotides, the CDR3 is TGTGCCAGCAGTCAAGGGACAGGGAATCAGCCCCAGCATTTT.